Sequencing of this TCR beta chain was carried out in a study of blood T cells in healthy people across ages. The sample holds many counts of this clonotype. The antigen remains undetermined. Whole-study results and caveats: Long-lived donors exceeded aged donors in naive CD4+ cells and diversity.

The authors ran a second PCR of 7 to 11 cycles using a sample-barcoded 5' primer and a J-beta primer mix. Each of the cDNA molecules was tagged by a template-switch adaptor with 12 random nucleotides. Every individual sample yielded 2.5 million or more paired-end reads (each containing CDR3). TCRdb recomputed calls from the 5' RACE reads with MiXCR, one row per CDR3 protein. The sample yields 1.5 million to 2 million distinct CDR3 sequences, roughly 27% seen once. Trimming pared 1 base from V and 0 bases from J, leaving 10 bases between. The CDR3 is 15 amino acids. The clonotype originates from a woman aged 25-40 years in good health. The chain carries TRBV12-3 or TRBV12-4 and TRBJ2-7; D is unclear. Material for sequencing was blood. This chain's CDR3 is CASSLGSAVSYEQYF. DNA of the CDR3: TGTGCCAGCAGTTTAGGGTCCGCCGTCTCCTACGAGCAGTACTTC.